The source of this T cell receptor beta chain is a study of blood T cell repertoires in COVID-19. Study-wide background: Some COVID-19 samples were acute and others convalescent; all came from the United States, Italy and Spain. Nucleic acid was either cDNA or gDNA, and it came from T cells, B-cell-depleted T cells, or PBMCs.

Source study methods: Amplification from reference gene primers served as the basis for estimated nucleated cell counts. TCRdb keeps only in-frame clones here, not all; method: immunoSEQ multiplex PCR. V and J calls and clone size are copied from that table; D and trimming were computed from the DNA. The sample carries over 200,000 clones, 75% to 90% recorded once. The V gene's germline CDR1 is MGHDK and CDR2 SYGVNS. The CDR3 consists of 13 residues. With V trimmed by 9 bases and J by 4 bases, 8 bases remained unmatched. This receptor was taken from a human donor in a cohort sampled during active COVID-19. The gene calls are TRBV25-1 and TRBJ2-7, with 8 positions matching TRBD1. The sequenced sample was peripheral blood. The CDR3 spells CASSTTGGYEQYF. The CDR3 region has the DNA TGTGCCAGTTCAACCACAGGGGGATACGAGCAGTACTTC.